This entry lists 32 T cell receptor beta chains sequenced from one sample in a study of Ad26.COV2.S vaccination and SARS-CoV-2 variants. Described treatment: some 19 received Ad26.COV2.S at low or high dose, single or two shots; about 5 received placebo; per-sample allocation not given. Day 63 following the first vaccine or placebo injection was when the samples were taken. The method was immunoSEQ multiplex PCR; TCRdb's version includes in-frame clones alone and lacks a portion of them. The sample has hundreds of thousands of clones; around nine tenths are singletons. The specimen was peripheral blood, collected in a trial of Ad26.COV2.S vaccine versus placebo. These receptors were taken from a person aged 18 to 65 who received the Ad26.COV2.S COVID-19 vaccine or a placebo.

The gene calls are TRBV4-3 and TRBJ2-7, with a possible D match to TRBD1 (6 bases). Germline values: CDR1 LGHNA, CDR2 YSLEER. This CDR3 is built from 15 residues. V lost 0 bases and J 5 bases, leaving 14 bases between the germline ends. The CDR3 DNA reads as TGCGCCAGCAGCCAAGATACAGGGCTAGGGAACGAGCAGTACTTC. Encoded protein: CASSQDTGLGNEQYF.

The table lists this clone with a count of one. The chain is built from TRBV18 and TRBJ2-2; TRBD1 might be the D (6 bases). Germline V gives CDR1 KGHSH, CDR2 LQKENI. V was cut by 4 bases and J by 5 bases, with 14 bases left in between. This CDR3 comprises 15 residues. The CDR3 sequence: CASSRTGTPTGELFF. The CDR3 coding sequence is TGTGCCAGCTCACGGACCGGGACACCTACCGGGGAGCTGTTTTTT.

The chain's CDR3 is CSVRRGINEKLFF. DNA of the CDR3: TGCAGCGTTAGGCGAGGGATTAATGAAAAACTGTTTTTT. This chain links TRBV29-1 with TRBJ1-4; D is unclear. There are 13 residues in the CDR3. The V gene lost 5 bases and the J gene lost 4 bases, with 11 bases spanning the gap. Per germline, CDR1 SQVTM and CDR2 ANQGSEA.

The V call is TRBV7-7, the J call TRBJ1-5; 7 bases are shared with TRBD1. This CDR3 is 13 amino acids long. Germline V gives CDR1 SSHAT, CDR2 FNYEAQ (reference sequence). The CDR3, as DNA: TGTGCTACCACCGGACAGGGCAATCAGCCCCAGCATTTT. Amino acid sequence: CATTGQGNQPQHF. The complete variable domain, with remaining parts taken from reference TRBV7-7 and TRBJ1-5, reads GAGVSQSPRYKVTKRGQDVTLRCDPISSHATLYWYQQALGQGPEFLTYFNYEAQPDKSGLPSDRFSAERPEGSISTLTIQRTEQRDSAMYRCATTGQGNQPQHFGDGTRLSIL.

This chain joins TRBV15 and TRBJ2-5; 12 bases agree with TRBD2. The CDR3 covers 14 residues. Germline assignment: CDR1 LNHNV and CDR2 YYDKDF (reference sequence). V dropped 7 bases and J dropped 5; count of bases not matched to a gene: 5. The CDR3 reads CATKAGTSGETQYF. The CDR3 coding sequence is TGTGCCACCAAAGCCGGGACTAGCGGGGAGACCCAGTACTTC.

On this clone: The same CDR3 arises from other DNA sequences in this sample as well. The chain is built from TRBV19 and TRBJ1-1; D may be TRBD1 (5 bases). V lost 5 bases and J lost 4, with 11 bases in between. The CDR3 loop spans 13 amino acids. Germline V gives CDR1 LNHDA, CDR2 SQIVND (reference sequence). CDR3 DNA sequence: TGTGCCAGTAGTGATAGGGGCGGCACTGAAGCTTTCTTT. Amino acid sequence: CASSDRGGTEAFF.

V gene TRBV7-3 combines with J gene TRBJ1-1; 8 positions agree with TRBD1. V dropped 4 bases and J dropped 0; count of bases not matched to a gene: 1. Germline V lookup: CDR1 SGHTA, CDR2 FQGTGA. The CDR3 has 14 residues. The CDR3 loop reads CASSSGQVNTEAFF. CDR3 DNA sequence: TGTGCCAGCAGCTCGGGACAGGTGAACACTGAAGCTTTCTTT.

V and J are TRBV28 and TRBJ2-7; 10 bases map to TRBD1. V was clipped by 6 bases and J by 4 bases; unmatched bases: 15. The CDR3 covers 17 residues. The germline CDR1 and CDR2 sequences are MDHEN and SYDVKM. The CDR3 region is CASRRARDRGGVYEQYF. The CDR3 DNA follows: TGTGCCAGCAGACGAGCCCGGGACAGGGGAGGAGTGTACGAGCAGTACTTC.

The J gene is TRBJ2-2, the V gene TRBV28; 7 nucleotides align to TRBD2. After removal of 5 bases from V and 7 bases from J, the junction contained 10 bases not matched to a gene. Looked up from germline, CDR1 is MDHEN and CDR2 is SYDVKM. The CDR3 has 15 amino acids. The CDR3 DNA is TGTGCCAGCAGTCGGCCCCGGCGGGGGTACGGGGAGCTGTTTTTT. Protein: CASSRPRRGYGELFF. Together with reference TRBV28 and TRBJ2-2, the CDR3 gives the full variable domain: DVKVTQSSRYLVKRTGEKVFLECVQDMDHENMFWYRQDPGLGLRLIYFSYDVKMKEKGDIPEGYSVSREKKERFSLILESASTNQTSMYLCASSRPRRGYGELFFGEGSRLTVL.

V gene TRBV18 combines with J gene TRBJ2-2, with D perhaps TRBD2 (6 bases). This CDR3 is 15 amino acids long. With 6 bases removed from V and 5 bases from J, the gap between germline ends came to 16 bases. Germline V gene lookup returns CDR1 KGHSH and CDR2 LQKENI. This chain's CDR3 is CASSPPGLLTGELFF. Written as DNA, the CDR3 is TGTGCCAGCTCTCCCCCGGGACTCCTGACCGGGGAGCTGTTTTTT. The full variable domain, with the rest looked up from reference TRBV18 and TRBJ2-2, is NAGVMQNPRHLVRRRGQEARLRCSPMKGHSHVYWYRQLPEEGLKFMVYLQKENIIDESGMPKERFSAEFPKEGPSILRIQQVVRGDSAAYFCASSPPGLLTGELFFGEGSRLTVL.

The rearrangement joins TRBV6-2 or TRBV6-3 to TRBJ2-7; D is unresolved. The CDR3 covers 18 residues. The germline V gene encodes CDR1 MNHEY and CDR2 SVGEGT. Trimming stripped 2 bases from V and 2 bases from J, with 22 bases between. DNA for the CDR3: TGTGCCAGCAGTTACGACGGACGGACGGTAAACATACCCTACGAGCAGTACTTC. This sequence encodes CASSYDGRTVNIPYEQYF.

As DNA, the CDR3 is TGTGCCAGCAGCCTGGGACTAGCAGTTTCCGGCGAGCAGTACTTC. Translated: CASSLGLAVSGEQYF. The rearrangement links TRBV11-2 to TRBJ2-7; the match to TRBD2 covers 9 bases. The germline V gene has CDR1 SGHAT and CDR2 FQNNGV. This CDR3 is 15 amino acids long. V lost 5 bases and J lost 6; bases outside the gene matches: 11.

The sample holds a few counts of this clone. The CDR3 loop is CASSFGDLGNEQFF. CDR3 coding DNA: TGTGCCAGCAGCTTCGGGGACTTGGGCAATGAGCAGTTCTTC. The chain employs TRBV7-2 and TRBJ2-1, with D possibly matching TRBD2 (6 bases). CDR3 length: 14 residues. Per the germline V gene, CDR1 is SGHTA and CDR2 is FQGNSA. V lost 3 bases, J lost 6 bases, and 12 bases lay in between.

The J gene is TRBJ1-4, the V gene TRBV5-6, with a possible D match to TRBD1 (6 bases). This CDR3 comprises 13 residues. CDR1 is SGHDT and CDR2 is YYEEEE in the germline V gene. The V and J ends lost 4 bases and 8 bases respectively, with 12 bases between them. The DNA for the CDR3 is TGTGCCAGCAGCGTCCGGACAGACGAAAAACTGTTTTTT. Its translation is CASSVRTDEKLFF.

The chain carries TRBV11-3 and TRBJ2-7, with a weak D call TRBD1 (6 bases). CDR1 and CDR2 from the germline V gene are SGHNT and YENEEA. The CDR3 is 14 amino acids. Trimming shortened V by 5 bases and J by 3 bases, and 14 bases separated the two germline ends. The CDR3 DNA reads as TGTGCCAGCAGCCCTCTACAGGGAATCTACGAGCAGTACTTC. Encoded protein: CASSPLQGIYEQYF.

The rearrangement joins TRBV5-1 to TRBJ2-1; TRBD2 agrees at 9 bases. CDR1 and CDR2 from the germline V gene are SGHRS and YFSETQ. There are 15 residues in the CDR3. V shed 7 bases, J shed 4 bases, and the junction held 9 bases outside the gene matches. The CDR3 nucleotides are TGCGCCAGCTGGGGAGCTAGCGGGGCTTACAATGAGCAGTTCTTC. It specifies CASWGASGAYNEQFF.

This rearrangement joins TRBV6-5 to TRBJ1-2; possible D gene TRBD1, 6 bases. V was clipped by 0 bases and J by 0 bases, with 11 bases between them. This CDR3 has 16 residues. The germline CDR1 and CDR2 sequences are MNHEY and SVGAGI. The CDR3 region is CASSYSGAASNYGYTF. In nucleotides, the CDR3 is TGTGCCAGCAGTTACTCGGGGGCAGCTTCTAACTATGGCTACACCTTC.

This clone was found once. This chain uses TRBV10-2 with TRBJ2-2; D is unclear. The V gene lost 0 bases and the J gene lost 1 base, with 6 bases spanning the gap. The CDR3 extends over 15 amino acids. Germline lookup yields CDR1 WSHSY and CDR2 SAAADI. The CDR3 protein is CASSESKRNTGELFF. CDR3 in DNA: TGCGCCAGCAGTGAGTCGAAGCGGAACACCGGGGAGCTGTTTTTT.

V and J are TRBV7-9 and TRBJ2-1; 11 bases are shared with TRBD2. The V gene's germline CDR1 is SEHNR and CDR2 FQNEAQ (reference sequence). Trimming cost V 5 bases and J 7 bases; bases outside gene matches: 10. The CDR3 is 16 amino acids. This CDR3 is CASSVLTSGNPNEQFF. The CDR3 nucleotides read TGTGCCAGCAGCGTATTGACTAGCGGGAACCCAAATGAGCAGTTCTTC.

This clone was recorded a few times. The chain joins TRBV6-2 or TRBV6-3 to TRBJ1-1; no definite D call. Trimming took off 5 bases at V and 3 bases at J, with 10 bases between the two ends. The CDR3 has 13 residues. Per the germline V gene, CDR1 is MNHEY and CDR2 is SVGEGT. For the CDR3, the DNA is TGTGCCAGCAGTACAAACCGGGACACTGAAGCTTTCTTT. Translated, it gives CASSTNRDTEAFF.

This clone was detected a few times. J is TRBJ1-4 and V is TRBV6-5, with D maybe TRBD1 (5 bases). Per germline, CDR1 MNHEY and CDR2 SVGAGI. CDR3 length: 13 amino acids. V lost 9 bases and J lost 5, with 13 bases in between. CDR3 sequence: CASMTGGNEKLFF. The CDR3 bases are TGTGCCAGTATGACCGGGGGAAATGAAAAACTGTTTTTT.

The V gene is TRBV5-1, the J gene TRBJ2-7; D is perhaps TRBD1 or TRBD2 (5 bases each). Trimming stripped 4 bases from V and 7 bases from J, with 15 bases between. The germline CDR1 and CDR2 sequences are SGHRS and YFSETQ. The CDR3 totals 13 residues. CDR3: CASSRDGVGEQYF. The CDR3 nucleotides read TGCGCCAGCAGCCGGGACGGCGTAGGTGAGCAGTACTTC.

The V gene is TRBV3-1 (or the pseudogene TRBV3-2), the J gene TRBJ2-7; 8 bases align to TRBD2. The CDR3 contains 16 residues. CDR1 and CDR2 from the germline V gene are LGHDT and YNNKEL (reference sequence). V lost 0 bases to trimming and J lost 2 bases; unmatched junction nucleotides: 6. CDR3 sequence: CASSQDVLAGPYEQYF. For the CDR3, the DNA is TGTGCCAGCAGCCAAGATGTGCTAGCGGGCCCCTACGAGCAGTACTTC.

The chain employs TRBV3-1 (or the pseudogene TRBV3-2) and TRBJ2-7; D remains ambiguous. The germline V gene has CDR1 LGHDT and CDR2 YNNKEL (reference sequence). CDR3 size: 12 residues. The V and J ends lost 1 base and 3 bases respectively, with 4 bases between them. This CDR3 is CASSQGRYEQYF. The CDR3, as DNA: TGTGCCAGCAGCCAAGGCCGCTACGAGCAGTACTTC.

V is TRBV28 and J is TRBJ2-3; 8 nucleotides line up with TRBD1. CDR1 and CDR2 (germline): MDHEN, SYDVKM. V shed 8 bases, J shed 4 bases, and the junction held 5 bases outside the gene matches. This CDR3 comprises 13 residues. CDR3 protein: CASRDRWADTQYF. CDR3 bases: TGTGCCAGCCGGGACAGGTGGGCAGATACGCAGTATTTT.

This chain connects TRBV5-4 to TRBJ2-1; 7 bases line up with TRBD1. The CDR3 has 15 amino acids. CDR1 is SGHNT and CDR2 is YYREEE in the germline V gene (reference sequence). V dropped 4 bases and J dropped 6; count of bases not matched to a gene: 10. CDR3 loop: CASSPTGNLANEQFF. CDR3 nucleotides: TGTGCCAGCAGCCCGACAGGGAATTTGGCCAATGAGCAGTTCTTC. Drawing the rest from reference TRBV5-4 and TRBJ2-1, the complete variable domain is ETGVTQSPTHLIKTRGQQVTLRCSSQSGHNTVSWYQQALGQGPQFIFQYYREEENGRGNFPPRFSGLQFPNYSSELNVNALELDDSALYLCASSPTGNLANEQFFGPGTRLTVL.

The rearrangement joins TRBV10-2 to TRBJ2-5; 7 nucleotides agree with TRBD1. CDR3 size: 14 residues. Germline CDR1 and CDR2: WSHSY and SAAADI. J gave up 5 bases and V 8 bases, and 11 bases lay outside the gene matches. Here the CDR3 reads CASGEQGFLETQYF. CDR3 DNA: TGCGCCAGCGGGGAACAGGGGTTTCTCGAGACCCAGTACTTC.

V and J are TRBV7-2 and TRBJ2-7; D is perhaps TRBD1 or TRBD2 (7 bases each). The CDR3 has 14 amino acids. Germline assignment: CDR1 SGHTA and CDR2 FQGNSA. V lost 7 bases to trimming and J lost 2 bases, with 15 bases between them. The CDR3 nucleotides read TGTGCCAGCACCCCTCAGGGGGGGCCCTACGAGCAGTACTTC. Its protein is CASTPQGGPYEQYF. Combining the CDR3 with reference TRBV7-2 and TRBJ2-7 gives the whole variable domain GAGVSQSPSNKVTEKGKDVELRCDPISGHTALYWYRQSLGQGLEFLIYFQGNSAPDKSGLPSDRFSAERTGGSVSTLTIQRTQQEDSAVYLCASTPQGGPYEQYFGPGTRLTVT.

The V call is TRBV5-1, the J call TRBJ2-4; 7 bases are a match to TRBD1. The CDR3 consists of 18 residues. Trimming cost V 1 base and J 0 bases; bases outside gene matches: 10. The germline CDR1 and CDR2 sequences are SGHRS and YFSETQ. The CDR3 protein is CASSLIRDRFLAKNIQYF. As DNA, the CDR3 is TGCGCCAGCAGCTTGATCAGGGACAGATTTTTAGCCAAAAACATTCAGTACTTC.

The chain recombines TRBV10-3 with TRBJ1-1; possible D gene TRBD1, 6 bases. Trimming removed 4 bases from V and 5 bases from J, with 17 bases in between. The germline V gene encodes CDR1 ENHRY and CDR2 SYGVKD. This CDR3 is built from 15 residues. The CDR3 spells CAISANGGGRTEAFF. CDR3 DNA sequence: TGTGCCATCAGTGCCAATGGGGGGGGGCGTACTGAAGCTTTCTTT.

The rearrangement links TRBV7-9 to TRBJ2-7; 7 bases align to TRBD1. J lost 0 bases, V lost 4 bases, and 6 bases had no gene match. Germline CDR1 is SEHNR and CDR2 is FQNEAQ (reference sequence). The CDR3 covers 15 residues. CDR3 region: CASSSGQTDSYEQYF. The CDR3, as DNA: TGTGCCAGCAGCTCGGGACAGACCGACTCCTACGAGCAGTACTTC.

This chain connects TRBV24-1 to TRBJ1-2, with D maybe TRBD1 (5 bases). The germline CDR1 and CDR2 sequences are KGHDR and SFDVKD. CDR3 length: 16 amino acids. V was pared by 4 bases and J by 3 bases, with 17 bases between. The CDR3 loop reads CATSDTTGRGYYGYTF. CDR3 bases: TGTGCCACCAGTGACACTACGGGGCGAGGGTACTATGGCTACACCTTC.